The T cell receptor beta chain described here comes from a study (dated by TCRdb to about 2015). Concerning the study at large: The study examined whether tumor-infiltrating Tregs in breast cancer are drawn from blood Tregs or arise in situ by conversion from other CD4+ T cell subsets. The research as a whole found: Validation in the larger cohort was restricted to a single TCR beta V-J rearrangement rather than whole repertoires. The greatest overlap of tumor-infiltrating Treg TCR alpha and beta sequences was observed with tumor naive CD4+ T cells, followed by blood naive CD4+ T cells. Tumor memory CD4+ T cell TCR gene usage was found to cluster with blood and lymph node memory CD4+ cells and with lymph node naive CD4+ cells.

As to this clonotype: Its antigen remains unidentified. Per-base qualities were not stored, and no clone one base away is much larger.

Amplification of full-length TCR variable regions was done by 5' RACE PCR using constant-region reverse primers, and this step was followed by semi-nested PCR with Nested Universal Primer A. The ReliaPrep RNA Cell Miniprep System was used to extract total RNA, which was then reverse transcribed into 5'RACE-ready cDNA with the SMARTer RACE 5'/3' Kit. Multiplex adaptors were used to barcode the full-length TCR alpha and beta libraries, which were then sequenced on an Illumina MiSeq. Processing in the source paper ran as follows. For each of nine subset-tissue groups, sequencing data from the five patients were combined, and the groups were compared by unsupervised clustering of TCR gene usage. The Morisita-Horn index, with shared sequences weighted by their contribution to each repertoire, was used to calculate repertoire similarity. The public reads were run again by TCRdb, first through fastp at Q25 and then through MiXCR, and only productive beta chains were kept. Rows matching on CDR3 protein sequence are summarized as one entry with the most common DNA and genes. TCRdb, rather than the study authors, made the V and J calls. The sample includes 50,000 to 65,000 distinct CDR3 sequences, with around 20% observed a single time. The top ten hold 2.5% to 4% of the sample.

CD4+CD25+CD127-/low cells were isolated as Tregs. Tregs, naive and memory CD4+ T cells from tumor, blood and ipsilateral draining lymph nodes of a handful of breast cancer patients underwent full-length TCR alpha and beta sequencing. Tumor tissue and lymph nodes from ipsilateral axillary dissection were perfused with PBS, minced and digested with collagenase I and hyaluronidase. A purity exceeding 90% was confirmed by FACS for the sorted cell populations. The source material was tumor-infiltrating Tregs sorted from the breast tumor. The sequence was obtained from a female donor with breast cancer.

The CDR3 protein sequence reads: CASSPGTGISYEQYF. The DNA sequence is TGTGCCAGCAGCCCTGGGACAGGGATCTCCTACGAGCAGTACTTC. This chain is built from TRBV28 and TRBJ2-7, with 9 central nucleotides matching TRBD1. The germline V gene yields MDHEN for CDR1 and SYDVKM for CDR2. The CDR3 spans 15 residues, from the cysteine through the phenylalanine. Of the read, only the CDR3 DNA is kept; its 45 bases are in frame from base 1. V is cut back by 6 bases and J by 0 bases, with 6 bases in the junction unmatched. The full variable domain, with segments outside the CDR3 supplied by the reference TRBV28 and TRBJ2-7 proteins, appears as DVKVTQSSRYLVKRTGEKVFLECVQDMDHENMFWYRQDPGLGLRLIYFSYDVKMKEKGDIPEGYSVSREKKERFSLILESASTNQTSMYLCASSPGTGISYEQYFGPGTRLTVT.